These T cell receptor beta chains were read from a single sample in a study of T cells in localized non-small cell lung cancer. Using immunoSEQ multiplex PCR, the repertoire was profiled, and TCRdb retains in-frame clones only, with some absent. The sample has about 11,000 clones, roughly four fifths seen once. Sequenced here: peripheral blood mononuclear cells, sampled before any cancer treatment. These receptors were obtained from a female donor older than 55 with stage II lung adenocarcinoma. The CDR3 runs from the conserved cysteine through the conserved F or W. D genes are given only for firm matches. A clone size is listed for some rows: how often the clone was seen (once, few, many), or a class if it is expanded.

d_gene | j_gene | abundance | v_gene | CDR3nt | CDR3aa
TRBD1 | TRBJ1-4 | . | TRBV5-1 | TGCGCCAGCAGCTCACAGGGACAGGGAGATGAAAAACTGTTTTTT | CASSSQGQGDEKLFF
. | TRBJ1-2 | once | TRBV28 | TGTGCCAGCAGTTTTATAGGGATACGTGGCTACACCTTC | CASSFIGIRGYTF
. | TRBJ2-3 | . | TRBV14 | TGTGCCAGCAGCCAAGGTCCCCAGCGGGCAGATACGCAGTATTTT | CASSQGPQRADTQYF
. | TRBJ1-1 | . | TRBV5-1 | TGCGCCAGCAGCTTGGAGACAAAAACGAAAGCTTTCTTT | CASSLETKTKAFF
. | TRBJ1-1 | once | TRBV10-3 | TGTGCCATCAGTTTCAACAGGGACACTGAAGCTTTCTTT | CAISFNRDTEAFF
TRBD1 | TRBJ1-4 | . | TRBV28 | TGTGCCAGCAGTTTATGGGACAGGGAGATGGGAGAAAAACTGTTTTTT | CASSLWDREMGEKLFF
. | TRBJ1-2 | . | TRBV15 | TGTGCCACCAGCGGCGGCGGGGACTACACCTTC | CATSGGGDYTF
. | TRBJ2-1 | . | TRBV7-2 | TGTGCCAGCAGCGGATACAATGAGCAGTTCTTC | CASSGYNEQFF
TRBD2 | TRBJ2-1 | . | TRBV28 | TGTGCCAGCAGGTCATTTCTAGCGGGAGCCTACAATGAGCAGTTCTTC | CASRSFLAGAYNEQFF
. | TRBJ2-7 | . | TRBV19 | TGTGCCAGTAGCACGGGGGCGGGACAGAGTCCCTACGAGCAGTACTTC | CASSTGAGQSPYEQYF
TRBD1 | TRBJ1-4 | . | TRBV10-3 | TGTGCCATCAGTGCCAGAGGACAGGGTACGACTAATGAAAAACTGTTTTTT | CAISARGQGTTNEKLFF
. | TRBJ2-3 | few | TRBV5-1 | TGCGCCAGCAGCTTGGAACAGACACTCACAGATACGCAGTATTTT | CASSLEQTLTDTQYF
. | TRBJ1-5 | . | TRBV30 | TGTGCCTGGAGTTCCTCACAGGGAGGTACGCAGCCCCAGCATTTT | CAWSSSQGGTQPQHF
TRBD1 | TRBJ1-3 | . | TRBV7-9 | TGTGCCAGCAGCTCAGGCCACAGGGGGCTCAGGGGAAACACCATATATTTT | CASSSGHRGLRGNTIYF
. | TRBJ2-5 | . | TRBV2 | TGTGCCAGCAGTGGGGGACCGACAGAGACCCAGTACTTC | CASSGGPTETQYF
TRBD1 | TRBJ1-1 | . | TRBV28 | TGTGCCAGCAGTTTAGTAAGGGGGCCGAATAATGAAGCTTTCTTT | CASSLVRGPNNEAFF
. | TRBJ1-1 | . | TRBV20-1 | TGCAGTGCTAGGAGGGTAGCTGAAGCTTTCTTT | CSARRVAEAFF
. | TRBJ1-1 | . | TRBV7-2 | TGTGCCAGCAGCTTAGTCGGGAACACTGAAGCTTTCTTT | CASSLVGNTEAFF
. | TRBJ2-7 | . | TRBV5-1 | TGCGCCAGCAGCTTGGCGGGCCGGCCAAGTTCCGAGCAGTACTTC | CASSLAGRPSSEQYF
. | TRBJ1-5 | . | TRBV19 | TGTGCCAGTAGTGCCCCCCTGGAGGGGTATCAGCCCCAGCATTTT | CASSAPLEGYQPQHF
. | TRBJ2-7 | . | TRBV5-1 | TGCGCCAGCAGCTTTACGGGAATGAGTGGGTACGAGCAGTACTTC | CASSFTGMSGYEQYF
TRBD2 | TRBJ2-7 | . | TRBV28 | TGTGCCAGCAGTTTATACCGGTTGTGGACACCCCGGACTAGCGATAGCTCCTACGAGCAGTACTTC | CASSLYRLWTPRTSDSSYEQYF
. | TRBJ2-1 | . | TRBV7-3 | TGTGCCAGCAGCCCCAGGGGATCCTCCTACAATGAGCAGTTCTTC | CASSPRGSSYNEQFF
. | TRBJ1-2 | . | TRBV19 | TGTGCCAGTAGTATAGATCGGGAGAGCGGAGACTACACCTTC | CASSIDRESGDYTF
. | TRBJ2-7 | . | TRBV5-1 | TGCGCCAGCAGCTTGAATTTGTACGAGCAGTACTTC | CASSLNLYEQYF
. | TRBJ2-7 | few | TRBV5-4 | TGTGCCAGCAGCTTGGGACCACCCTACGAGCAGTACTTC | CASSLGPPYEQYF
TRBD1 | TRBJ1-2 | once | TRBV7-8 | TGTGCCAGCAGCTCGACAGGGGGCGATGGCTACACCTTC | CASSSTGGDGYTF
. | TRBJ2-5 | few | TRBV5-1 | TGCGCCAGCAGCTTGGACTCGGAGGGGACCCAGTACTTC | CASSLDSEGTQYF
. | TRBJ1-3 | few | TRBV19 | TGTGCCAGTCGGTCCGCAAACAGGGCTGGAAACACCATATATTTT | CASRSANRAGNTIYF
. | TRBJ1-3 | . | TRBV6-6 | TGTGCCAGCAGTTACACGGCTCACTCTGGAAACACCATATATTTT | CASSYTAHSGNTIYF
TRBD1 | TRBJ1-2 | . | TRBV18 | TGTGCCAGCTCACCTGACAGGGCTCTTGGCTACACCTTC | CASSPDRALGYTF
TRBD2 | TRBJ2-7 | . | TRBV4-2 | TGTGCCAGCAGCCGCGGGAGCTCCTCCTACGAGCAGTACTTC | CASSRGSSSYEQYF
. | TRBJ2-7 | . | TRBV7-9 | TGTGCCAGCAGCTTAGTGGGAGTCGAGCAGTACTTC | CASSLVGVEQYF
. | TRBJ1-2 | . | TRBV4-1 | TGCGCCAGCAGCCAAGTGGGGAGGGGAGTGAGGAAAAACTATGGCTACACCTTC | CASSQVGRGVRKNYGYTF
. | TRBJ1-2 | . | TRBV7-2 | TGTGCCAGCAGCTACGTTTGGGATGGCTACACCTTC | CASSYVWDGYTF
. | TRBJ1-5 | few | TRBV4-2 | TGTGCCAGCAGCCAAGGCCGCGAAACCTATAGCAATCAGCCCCAGCATTTT | CASSQGRETYSNQPQHF
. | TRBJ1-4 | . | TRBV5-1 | TGCGCCAGCAGCTTGGCCGGGGAGAATGAAAAACTGTTTTTT | CASSLAGENEKLFF
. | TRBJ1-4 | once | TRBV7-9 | TGTGCCAGCAGCTTAAGAGGGATTACTAATGAAAAACTGTTTTTT | CASSLRGITNEKLFF
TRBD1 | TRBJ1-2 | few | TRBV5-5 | TGTGCCAGCAGCTTGGGGCAGGGGGATGGCTACACCTTC | CASSLGQGDGYTF
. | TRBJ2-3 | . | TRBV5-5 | TGTGCCAGCAGCTTGGCGGGCACAGATACGCAGTATTTT | CASSLAGTDTQYF
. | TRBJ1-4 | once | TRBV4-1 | TGCGCCAGCAGCCAAGGGGGGTGGGTTGGTAATGAAAAACTGTTTTTT | CASSQGGWVGNEKLFF
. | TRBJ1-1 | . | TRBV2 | TGTGCCAGCAGTGAATCCACGTTAGGGAGGAACACTGAAGCTTTCTTT | CASSESTLGRNTEAFF
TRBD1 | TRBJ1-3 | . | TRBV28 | TGTGCCAGCAGTCCATCGGACAGGCGATCTGGAAACACCATATATTTT | CASSPSDRRSGNTIYF
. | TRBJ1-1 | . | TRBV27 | TGTGCCAGCAGGACCTTCGAGGCAGGGAACACTGAAGCTTTCTTT | CASRTFEAGNTEAFF
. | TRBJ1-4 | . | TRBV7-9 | TGTGCCAGCAGCCCCCAATCGACTAATGAAAAACTGTTTTTT | CASSPQSTNEKLFF
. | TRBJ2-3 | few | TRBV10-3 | TGTGCCATCAGTGACCCGGACAGAGGAATCACAGATACGCAGTATTTT | CAISDPDRGITDTQYF
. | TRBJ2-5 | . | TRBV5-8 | TGTGCCAGCAACCGAGGGGGGGCGGGGCAAGAGACCCAGTACTTC | CASNRGGAGQETQYF
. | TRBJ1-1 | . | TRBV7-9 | TGTGCCAGCAGATTAATGAACACTGAAGCTTTCTTT | CASRLMNTEAFF
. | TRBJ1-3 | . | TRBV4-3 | TGCGCCAGCAGCCAAGTTTGGAACTCTGGAAACACCATATATTTT | CASSQVWNSGNTIYF
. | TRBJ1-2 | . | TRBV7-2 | TGTGCCAGCAGCTCTAGACAACCCCCCAACTATGGCTACACCTTC | CASSSRQPPNYGYTF
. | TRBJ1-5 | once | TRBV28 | TGTGCCAGCAGTCCGCAAGGGTCCCATCAGCCCCAGCATTTT | CASSPQGSHQPQHF
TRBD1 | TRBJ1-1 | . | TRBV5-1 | TGCGCCAGCGGACAGGGACAGAACACTGAAGCTTTCTTT | CASGQGQNTEAFF
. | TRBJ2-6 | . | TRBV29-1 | TGCAGCGTTCGTGGGGATAGCATACAAAGTCGGGCCAACGTCCTGACTTTC | CSVRGDSIQSRANVLTF